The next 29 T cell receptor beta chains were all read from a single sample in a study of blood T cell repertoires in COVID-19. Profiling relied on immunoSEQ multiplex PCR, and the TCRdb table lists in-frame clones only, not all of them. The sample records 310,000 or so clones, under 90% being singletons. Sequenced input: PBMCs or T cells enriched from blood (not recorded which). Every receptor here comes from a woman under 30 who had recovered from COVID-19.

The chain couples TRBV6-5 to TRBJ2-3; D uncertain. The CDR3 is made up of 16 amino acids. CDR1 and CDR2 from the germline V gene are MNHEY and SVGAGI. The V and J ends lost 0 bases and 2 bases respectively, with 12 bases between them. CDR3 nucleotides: TGTGCCAGCAGTTACTCTTCTCCCCCGGTCACAGATACGCAGTATTTT. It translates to CASSYSSPPVTDTQYF.

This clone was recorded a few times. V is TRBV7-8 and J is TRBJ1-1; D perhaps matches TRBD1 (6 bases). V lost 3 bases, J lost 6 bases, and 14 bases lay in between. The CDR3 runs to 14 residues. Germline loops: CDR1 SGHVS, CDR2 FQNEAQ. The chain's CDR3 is CASSLTGPSAEAFF. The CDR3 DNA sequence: TGTGCCAGCAGCTTGACAGGTCCGAGCGCTGAAGCTTTCTTT. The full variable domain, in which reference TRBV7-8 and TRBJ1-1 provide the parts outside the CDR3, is GAGVSQSPRYKVAKRGQDVALRCDPISGHVSLFWYQQALGQGPEFLTYFQNEAQLDKSGLPSDRFFAERPEGSVSTLKIQRTQQEDSAVYLCASSLTGPSAEAFFGQGTRLTVV.

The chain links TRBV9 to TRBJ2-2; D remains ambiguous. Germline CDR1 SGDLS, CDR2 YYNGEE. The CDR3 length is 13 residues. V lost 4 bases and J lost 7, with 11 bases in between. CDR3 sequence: CASSPTEFGELFF. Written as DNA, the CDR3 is TGTGCCAGCAGCCCAACAGAATTCGGGGAGCTGTTTTTT.

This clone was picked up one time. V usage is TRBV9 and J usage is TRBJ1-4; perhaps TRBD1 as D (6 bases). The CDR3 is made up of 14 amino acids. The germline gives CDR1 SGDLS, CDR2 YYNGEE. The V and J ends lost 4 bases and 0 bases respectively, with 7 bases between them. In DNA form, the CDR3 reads TGTGCCAGCAGCCGGACAGCAACTAATGAAAAACTGTTTTTT. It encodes CASSRTATNEKLFF.

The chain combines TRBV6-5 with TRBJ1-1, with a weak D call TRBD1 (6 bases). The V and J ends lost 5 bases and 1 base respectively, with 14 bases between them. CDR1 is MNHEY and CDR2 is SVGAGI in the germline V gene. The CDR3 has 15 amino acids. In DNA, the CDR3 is TGTGCCAGCAGTACTTGGACAGATGGGAACACTGAAGCTTTCTTT. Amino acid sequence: CASSTWTDGNTEAFF.

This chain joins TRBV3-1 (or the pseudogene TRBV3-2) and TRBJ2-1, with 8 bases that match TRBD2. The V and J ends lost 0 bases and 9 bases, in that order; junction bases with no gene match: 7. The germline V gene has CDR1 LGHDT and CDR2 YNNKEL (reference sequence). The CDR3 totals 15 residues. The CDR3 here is CASSQDLAGSGEQFF. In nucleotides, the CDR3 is TGTGCCAGCAGCCAAGATTTAGCGGGATCTGGTGAGCAGTTCTTC.

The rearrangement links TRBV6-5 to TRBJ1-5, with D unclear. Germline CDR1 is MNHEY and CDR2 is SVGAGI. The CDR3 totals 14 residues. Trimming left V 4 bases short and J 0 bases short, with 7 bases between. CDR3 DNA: TGTGCCAGCAGTTTAACTTATAGCAATCAGCCCCAGCATTTT. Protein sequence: CASSLTYSNQPQHF.

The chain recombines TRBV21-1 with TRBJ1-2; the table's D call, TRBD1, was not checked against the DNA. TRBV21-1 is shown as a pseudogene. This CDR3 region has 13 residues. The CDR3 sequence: CASSPHFRAGYTF. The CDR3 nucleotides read TGTGCCAGCAGCCCCCACTTCAGGGCAGGCTACACCTTC.

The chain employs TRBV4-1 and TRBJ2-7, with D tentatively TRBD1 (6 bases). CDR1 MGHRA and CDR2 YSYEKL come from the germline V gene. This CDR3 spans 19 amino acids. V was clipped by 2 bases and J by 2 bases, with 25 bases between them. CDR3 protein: CASSQLPKREGVRTYEQYF. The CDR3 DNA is TGCGCCAGCAGCCAACTCCCCAAGAGAGAGGGGGTAAGGACCTACGAGCAGTACTTC.

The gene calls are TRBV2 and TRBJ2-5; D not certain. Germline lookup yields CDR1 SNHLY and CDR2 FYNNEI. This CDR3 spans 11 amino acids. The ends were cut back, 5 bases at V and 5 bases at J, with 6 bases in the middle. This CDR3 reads CASSSGETQYF. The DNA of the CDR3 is TGTGCCAGCAGTTCCGGGGAGACCCAGTACTTC.

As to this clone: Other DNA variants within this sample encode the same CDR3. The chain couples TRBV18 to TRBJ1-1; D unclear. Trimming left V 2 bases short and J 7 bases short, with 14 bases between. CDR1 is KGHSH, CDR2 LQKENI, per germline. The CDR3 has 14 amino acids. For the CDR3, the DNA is TGTGCCAGCTCACCAACCACTGGAGAGGTTGAAGCTTTCTTT. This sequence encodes CASSPTTGEVEAFF.

The CDR3 region has the DNA TGTGCCAGCAGCGGTACCGACAGGGTTGAGACCCAGTACTTC. Its protein is CASSGTDRVETQYF. The rearrangement joins TRBV9 to TRBJ2-5, with 7 bases lining up with TRBD1. The CDR3 loop spans 14 amino acids. Germline CDR1 reads SGDLS; CDR2 reads YYNGEE. J was trimmed by 5 bases and V by 3 bases; bases with no gene match: 7.

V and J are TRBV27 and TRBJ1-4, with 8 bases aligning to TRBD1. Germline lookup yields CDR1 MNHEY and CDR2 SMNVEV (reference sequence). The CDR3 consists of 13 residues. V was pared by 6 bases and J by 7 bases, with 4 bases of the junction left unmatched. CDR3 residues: CASSPQGGEKLFF. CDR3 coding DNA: TGTGCCAGCAGCCCACAGGGGGGTGAAAAACTGTTTTTT. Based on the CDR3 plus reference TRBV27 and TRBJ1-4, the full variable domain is EAQVTQNPRYLITVTGKKLTVTCSQNMNHEYMSWYRQDPGLGLRQIYYSMNVEVTDKGDVPEGYKVSRKEKRNFPLILESPSPNQTSLYFCASSPQGGEKLFFGSGTQLSVL.

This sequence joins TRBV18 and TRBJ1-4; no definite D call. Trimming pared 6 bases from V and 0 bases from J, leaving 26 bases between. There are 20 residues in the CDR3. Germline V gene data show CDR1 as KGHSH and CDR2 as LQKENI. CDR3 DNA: TGTGCCAGCTCGCCCCGACACGGTGAAACGGAATTCTCAACTAATGAAAAACTGTTTTTT. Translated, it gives CASSPRHGETEFSTNEKLFF. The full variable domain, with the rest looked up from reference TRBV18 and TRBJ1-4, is NAGVMQNPRHLVRRRGQEARLRCSPMKGHSHVYWYRQLPEEGLKFMVYLQKENIIDESGMPKERFSAEFPKEGPSILRIQQVVRGDSAAYFCASSPRHGETEFSTNEKLFFGSGTQLSVL.

The CDR3 nucleotides read TGTGCCAGCAGCCCCCCAAATTCGGCTAATGAAAAACTGTTTTTT. Protein: CASSPPNSANEKLFF. The V call is TRBV7-9, the J call TRBJ1-4, with no clear D. There are 15 residues in the CDR3. V lost 5 bases to trimming and J lost 3 bases, with 13 bases between them. CDR1 SEHNR and CDR2 FQNEAQ come from the germline V gene (reference sequence).

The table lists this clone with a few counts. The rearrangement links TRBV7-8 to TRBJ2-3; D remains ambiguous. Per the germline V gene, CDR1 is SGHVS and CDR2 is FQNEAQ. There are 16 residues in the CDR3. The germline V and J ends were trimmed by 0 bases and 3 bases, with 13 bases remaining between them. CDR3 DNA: TGTGCCAGCAGCTTAGCGCTCGTATTACGGACAGATACGCAGTATTTT. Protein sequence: CASSLALVLRTDTQYF.

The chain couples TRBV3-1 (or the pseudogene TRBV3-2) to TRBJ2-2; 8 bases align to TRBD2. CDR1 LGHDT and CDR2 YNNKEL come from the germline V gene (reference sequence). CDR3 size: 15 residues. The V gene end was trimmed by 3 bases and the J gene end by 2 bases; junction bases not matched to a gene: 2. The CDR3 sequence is CASSQRGANTGELFF. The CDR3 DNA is TGTGCCAGCAGCCAGCGGGGGGCTAACACCGGGGAGCTGTTTTTT.

The CDR3 here is CASSLGRGEAFF. The CDR3 coding sequence is TGTGCCAGCAGCTTAGGCCGGGGTGAAGCTTTCTTT. The chain joins TRBV7-2 to TRBJ1-1; D remains ambiguous. CDR3 length: 12 residues. V was shortened by 1 base and J by 7 bases, with 7 bases between the two germline ends. Germline CDR1 and CDR2: SGHTA and FQGNSA.

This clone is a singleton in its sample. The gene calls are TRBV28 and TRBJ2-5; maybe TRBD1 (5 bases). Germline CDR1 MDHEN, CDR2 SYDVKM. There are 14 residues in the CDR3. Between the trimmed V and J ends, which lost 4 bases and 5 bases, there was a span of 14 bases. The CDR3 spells CASSSQGRGETQYF. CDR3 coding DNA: TGTGCCAGCAGTTCTCAGGGTCGTGGGGAGACCCAGTACTTC.

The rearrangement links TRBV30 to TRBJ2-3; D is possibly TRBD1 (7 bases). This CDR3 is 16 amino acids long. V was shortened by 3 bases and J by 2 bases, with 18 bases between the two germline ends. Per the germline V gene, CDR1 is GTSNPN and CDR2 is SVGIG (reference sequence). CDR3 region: CAWRPPGRGVTDTQYF. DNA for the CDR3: TGTGCCTGGAGGCCCCCCGGCAGGGGGGTCACAGATACGCAGTATTTT.

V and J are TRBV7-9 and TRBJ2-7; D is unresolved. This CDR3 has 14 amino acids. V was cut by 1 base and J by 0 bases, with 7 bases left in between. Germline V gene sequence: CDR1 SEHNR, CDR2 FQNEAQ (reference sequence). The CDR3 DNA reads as TGTGCCAGCAGCTTAGTCGGGTTCTCCTACGAGCAGTACTTC. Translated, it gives CASSLVGFSYEQYF. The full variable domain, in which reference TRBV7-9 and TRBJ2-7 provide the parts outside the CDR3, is DTGVSQNPRHKITKRGQNVTFRCDPISEHNRLYWYRQTLGQGPEFLTYFQNEAQLEKSRLLSDRFSAERPKGSFSTLEIQRTEQGDSAMYLCASSLVGFSYEQYFGPGTRLTVT.

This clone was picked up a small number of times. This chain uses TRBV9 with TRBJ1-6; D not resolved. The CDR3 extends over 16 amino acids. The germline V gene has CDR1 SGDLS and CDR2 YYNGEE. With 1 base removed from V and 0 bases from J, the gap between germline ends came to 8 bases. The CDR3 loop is CASSVTASSYNSPLHF. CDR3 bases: TGTGCCAGCAGCGTAACAGCAAGCTCCTATAATTCACCCCTCCACTTT.

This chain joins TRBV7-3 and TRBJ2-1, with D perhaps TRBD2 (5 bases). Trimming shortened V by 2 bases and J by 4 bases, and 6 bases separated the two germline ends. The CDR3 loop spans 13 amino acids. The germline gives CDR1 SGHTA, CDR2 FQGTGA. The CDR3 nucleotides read TGTGCCAGCAGCTTAGGACTTTACAATGAGCAGTTCTTC. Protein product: CASSLGLYNEQFF.

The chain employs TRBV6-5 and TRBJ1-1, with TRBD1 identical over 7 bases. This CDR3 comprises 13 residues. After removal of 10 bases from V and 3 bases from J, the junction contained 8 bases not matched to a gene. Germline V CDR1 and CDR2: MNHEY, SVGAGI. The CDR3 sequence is CATSTGMDTEAFF. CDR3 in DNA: TGTGCCACTTCGACAGGGATGGACACTGAAGCTTTCTTT.

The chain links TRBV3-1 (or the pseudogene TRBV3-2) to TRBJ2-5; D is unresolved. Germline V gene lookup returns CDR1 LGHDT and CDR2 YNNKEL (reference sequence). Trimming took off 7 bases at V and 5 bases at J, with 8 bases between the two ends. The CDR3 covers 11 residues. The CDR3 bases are TGTGCCAGCACCTCCGTGGAGACCCAGTACTTC. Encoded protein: CASTSVETQYF.

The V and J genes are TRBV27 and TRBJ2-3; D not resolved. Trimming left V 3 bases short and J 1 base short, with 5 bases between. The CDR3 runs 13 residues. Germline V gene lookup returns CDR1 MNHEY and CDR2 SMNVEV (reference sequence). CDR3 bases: TGTGCCAGCAGTTTCGTAGGCACAGATACGCAGTATTTT. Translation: CASSFVGTDTQYF.

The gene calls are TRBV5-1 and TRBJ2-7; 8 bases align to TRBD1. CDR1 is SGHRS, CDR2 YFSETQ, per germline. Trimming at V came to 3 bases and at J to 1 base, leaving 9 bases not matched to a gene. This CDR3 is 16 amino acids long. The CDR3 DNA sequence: TGCGCCAGCAGCTCAGGACAGGGAATTCTTTCCTACGAGCAGTACTTC. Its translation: CASSSGQGILSYEQYF. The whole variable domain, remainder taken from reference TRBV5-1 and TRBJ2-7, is KAGVTQTPRYLIKTRGQQVTLSCSPISGHRSVSWYQQTPGQGLQFLFEYFSETQRNKGNFPGRFSGRQFSNSRSEMNVSTLELGDSALYLCASSSGQGILSYEQYFGPGTRLTVT.

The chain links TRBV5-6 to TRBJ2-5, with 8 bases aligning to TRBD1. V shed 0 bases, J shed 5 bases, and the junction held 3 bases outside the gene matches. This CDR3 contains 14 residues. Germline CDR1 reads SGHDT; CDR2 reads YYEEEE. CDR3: CASSLGDRWETQYF. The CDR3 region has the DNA TGTGCCAGCAGCTTGGGGGACAGGTGGGAGACCCAGTACTTC.

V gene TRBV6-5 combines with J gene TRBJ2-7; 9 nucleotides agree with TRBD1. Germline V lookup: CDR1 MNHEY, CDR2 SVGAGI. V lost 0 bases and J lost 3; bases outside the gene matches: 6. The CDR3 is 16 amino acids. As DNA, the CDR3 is TGTGCCAGCAGTTACTCCTCCACAGGGGGCGGCTACGAGCAGTACTTC. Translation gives CASSYSSTGGGYEQYF.